The 10 T cell receptor beta chains reported below all come from one sample, sequenced in a study of cytomegalovirus exposure and HLA in healthy donors. PCR was performed using 60 Vbeta and 13 Jbeta primers. Clones were read by immunoSEQ multiplex PCR, and TCRdb kept only the in-frame ones, dropping some. The data show just over 150,000 clones, around 77% seen once. Source material: PBMCs. The receptors come from a woman aged 25 to 45 in good health and CMV-seronegative.

The rearrangement uses TRBV5-6 and TRBJ2-1; 7 bases fit TRBD2. Per germline, CDR1 SGHDT and CDR2 YYEEEE. V lost 7 bases, J lost 4 bases, and 14 bases stayed unmatched. This CDR3 has 16 amino acids. The CDR3 nucleotides are TGTGCCAGCGAGGGTCCAAGCGGGGTAGAATACAATGAGCAGTTCTTC. This translates into CASEGPSGVEYNEQFF.

This clone was detected only once. This chain links TRBV11-2 with TRBJ2-7, with 8 bases aligning to TRBD1. The CDR3 length is 14 residues. V lost 4 bases to trimming and J lost 3 bases; unmatched junction nucleotides: 5. Germline CDR1 SGHAT, CDR2 FQNNGV. The CDR3 DNA is TGTGCCAGCAGCTATGGACAGGGAGACTACGAGCAGTACTTC. Residues: CASSYGQGDYEQYF.

The rearrangement joins TRBV6-5 to TRBJ1-1; tentatively, D is TRBD1 (6 bases). V lost 7 bases to trimming and J lost 1 base, with 13 bases between them. CDR1 and CDR2 (germline): MNHEY, SVGAGI. The CDR3 runs 14 residues. CDR3 sequence (DNA): TGTGCCAGCAAAAACAGGGTGGAGAACACTGAAGCTTTCTTT. This sequence encodes CASKNRVENTEAFF.

This clone is a singleton in its sample. The chain has TRBV18 and TRBJ1-1, with TRBD1 matching over 9 bases. CDR3 length equals 16 residues. Germline V lookup: CDR1 KGHSH, CDR2 LQKENI. J gave up 7 bases and V 2 bases, and 11 bases lay outside the gene matches. CDR3 bases: TGTGCCAGCTCACCAAAAACTGGGACAGGGTATGTTGAAGCTTTCTTT. This translates into CASSPKTGTGYVEAFF. Variable domain in full (rest from reference TRBV18 and TRBJ1-1): NAGVMQNPRHLVRRRGQEARLRCSPMKGHSHVYWYRQLPEEGLKFMVYLQKENIIDESGMPKERFSAEFPKEGPSILRIQQVVRGDSAAYFCASSPKTGTGYVEAFFGQGTRLTVV.

In DNA, the CDR3 is TGCACTTCTGGGGGGAGCGGCTACACCTTC. Translating gives CTSGGSGYTF. V is TRBV20-1 and J is TRBJ1-2, with TRBD1 as a possible D gene (5 bases). CDR3 size: 10 residues. From germline, CDR1 is DFQATT and CDR2 SNEGSKA (reference sequence).

This chain links TRBV7-8 with TRBJ1-1; no clear D gene. The CDR3 sequence is 12 residues long. Germline CDR1 is SGHVS and CDR2 is FQNEAQ. The V end was cut by 2 bases, the J end by 1 base, with 2 bases between. The CDR3 DNA reads as TGTGCCAGCAGCTTACAGAACACTGAAGCTTTCTTT. Translation gives CASSLQNTEAFF.

The chain uses TRBV7-9 and TRBJ1-1; perhaps TRBD1 as D (6 bases). CDR3 size: 17 residues. Germline loops: CDR1 SEHNR, CDR2 FQNEAQ (reference sequence). Trimming stripped 0 bases from V and 2 bases from J, with 16 bases between. The chain's CDR3 is CASSLASRGARNTEAFF. The CDR3, as DNA: TGTGCCAGCAGCTTAGCTAGCAGGGGTGCGCGAAACACTGAAGCTTTCTTT.

In its sample, this clone was seen once. The chain links TRBV27 to TRBJ2-7; tentative D call: TRBD1 (5 bases). The CDR3 is made up of 11 amino acids. V was cut by 11 bases and J by 5 bases, with 13 bases left in between. Germline CDR1 MNHEY, CDR2 SMNVEV (reference sequence). The CDR3 coding sequence is TGTGCCCTAACCAGGGCGGACGAGCAGTACTTC. It codes for CALTRADEQYF.

Here the CDR3 reads CASSPGLAGGPDTQYF. The CDR3 DNA sequence: TGTGCCAGCAGTCCGGGACTAGCGGGGGGGCCAGATACGCAGTATTTT. The chain employs TRBV28 and TRBJ2-3; TRBD2 aligns across 16 bases. V lost 5 bases to trimming and J lost 4 bases; unmatched junction nucleotides: 3. The germline CDR1 and CDR2 sequences are MDHEN and SYDVKM. The CDR3 spans 16 residues.

The table lists this clone with a few counts. This may be a read error: a much more frequent sequence differs by one nucleotide. This chain uses TRBV6-6 with TRBJ2-7; 7 bases fit TRBD1. Germline V gene sequence: CDR1 MNHNY, CDR2 SVGAGI (reference sequence). J gave up 2 bases and V 6 bases, and 7 bases lay outside the gene matches. The CDR3 has 14 residues. The chain's CDR3 is CASRPTGDPYEQYF. The CDR3 DNA sequence: TGTGCCAGCAGGCCTACAGGGGACCCCTACGAGCAGTACTTC.